These 9 T cell receptor beta chains were all obtained from the same sample, sequenced in a study of beta chain features in type 1 diabetes. Their recognized antigens are unknown. The investigators reverse transcribed all of the isolated RNA, so they sequenced expressed TCRB transcripts. Sequencing used immunoSEQ multiplex PCR; TCRdb keeps in-frame clones, though not all of them. The profile shows around 340,000 clones, 9.3% of them singletons. General study findings and limits: Moderate but significant shortening of TCRB CDR3s was recorded in all four CD4+ subsets from Type 1 diabetes patients.

Sequencing was carried out using central memory CD4+ T cells from blood. Receptors were obtained from a man aged 25 to 45 with type 1 diabetes.

This clone was picked up many times. This CDR3 is also generated by other DNA sequences in the sample. The J gene is TRBJ1-5, the V gene TRBV11-2; D ambiguous. This CDR3 is built from 14 residues. CDR1 SGHAT and CDR2 FQNNGV come from the germline V gene. With 0 bases removed from V and 0 bases from J, the gap between germline ends came to 3 bases. Here the CDR3 DNA reads TGTGCCAGCAGCTTAGATGGTAGCAATCAGCCCCAGCATTTT. Translation gives CASSLDGSNQPQHF.

CDR3 residues: CASSQLGGAEQDTQYF. CDR3 nucleotide sequence: TGTGCCAGCAGCCAACTCGGGGGGGCCGAACAAGATACGCAGTATTTT. The V and J genes are TRBV14 and TRBJ2-3; TRBD2 matches 8 bases. Looked up from germline, CDR1 is SGHDN and CDR2 is FVKESK. Unmatched junction bases numbered 9, after V lost 2 bases and J lost 5 bases. The CDR3 is 16 residues long.

This clone has more than one count but fewer than ten. At one end, the junction sequence differs from germline, possibly due to a read error. The chain uses TRBV7-2 and TRBJ2-7; D could derive from TRBD1 or TRBD2 (7 bases each). Germline assignment: CDR1 SGHTA and CDR2 FQGNSA. This CDR3 contains 15 residues. The CDR3 DNA sequence: TGTGCCAGCACCTTAGTCCCAGGGGGGGTTTACGAGCAGTACTTC. Residues: CASTLVPGGVYEQYF.

The chain carries TRBV5-1 and TRBJ2-4, with D perhaps TRBD1 or TRBD2 (5 bases each). V lost 0 bases, J lost 4 bases, and 11 bases lay in between. Germline V CDR1 and CDR2: SGHRS, YFSETQ. The CDR3 has 15 residues. CDR3: CASSLAGTGKNIQYF. For the CDR3, the DNA is TGCGCCAGCAGCTTGGCCGGGACGGGGAAAAACATTCAGTACTTC. The full variable domain, completed using reference TRBV5-1 and TRBJ2-4, is KAGVTQTPRYLIKTRGQQVTLSCSPISGHRSVSWYQQTPGQGLQFLFEYFSETQRNKGNFPGRFSGRQFSNSRSEMNVSTLELGDSALYLCASSLAGTGKNIQYFGAGTRLSVL.

The genes are TRBV7-9 and TRBJ1-1, with TRBD1 identical over 8 bases. V was pared by 1 base and J by 4 bases, with 2 bases of the junction left unmatched. This CDR3 spans 14 amino acids. The V gene's germline CDR1 is SEHNR and CDR2 FQNEAQ (reference sequence). The CDR3 spells CASSLDRGATEAFF. CDR3 nucleotides: TGTGCCAGCAGCTTAGACAGGGGGGCCACTGAAGCTTTCTTT.

This clone was recorded a few times. The rearrangement links TRBV10-3 to TRBJ1-1; D is uncertain. This CDR3 comprises 13 residues. V was clipped by 4 bases and J by 3 bases, with 9 bases between them. CDR1 is ENHRY and CDR2 is SYGVKD in the germline V gene. DNA for the CDR3: TGTGCCATCAGTGCCGGGTTGGACACTGAAGCTTTCTTT. It translates to CAISAGLDTEAFF.

The gene calls are TRBV9 and TRBJ2-1; the match to TRBD1 covers 9 bases. The CDR3 loop spans 14 amino acids. J gave up 6 bases and V 3 bases, and 4 bases lay outside the gene matches. Looked up from germline, CDR1 is SGDLS and CDR2 is YYNGEE. The CDR3 coding sequence is TGTGCCAGCAGCGAGGGACAGGGATTCAATGAGCAGTTCTTC. This codes for CASSEGQGFNEQFF.

The table lists this clone with a few counts. The chain couples TRBV25-1 to TRBJ1-2; D possibly corresponds to TRBD1 (6 bases). The germline V gene encodes CDR1 MGHDK and CDR2 SYGVNS. The CDR3 is made up of 17 amino acids. Trimming stripped 2 bases from V and 5 bases from J, with 21 bases between. CDR3 DNA sequence: TGTGCCAGCAGTGAAGGGGGAGGCAGGGGCGTACGGTATGGCTACACCTTC. Translated: CASSEGGGRGVRYGYTF.

Note on this clone: Different DNA sequences within this sample yield the same CDR3. This chain uses TRBV28 with TRBJ2-5; D possibly corresponds to TRBD1 (6 bases). V lost 5 bases and J 2 bases, leaving 12 bases between the germline ends. Germline CDR1 and CDR2: MDHEN and SYDVKM. The CDR3 runs to 14 residues. Here the CDR3 reads CASSLDRQQETQYF. The CDR3 region has the DNA TGTGCCAGCAGTCTAGACAGGCAACAAGAGACCCAGTACTTC.